Reported below is one T cell receptor beta chain. Its antigen is still unknown. Specified time point: week 23, last vaccination. Doses comprised 300 ug of mutant IDH1 20-mer peptide each, plus topical imiquimod. Sequenced by immunoSEQ multiplex PCR; TCRdb stores in-frame clones only, minus some. This sample yields 30,000 to 40,000 clones, of which roughly 79% are seen a single time; 5.1% belongs to the top ten. The germline CDR1 and CDR2 sequences are MDHEN and SYDVKM. This CDR3 spans 14 amino acids. Trimming pared 6 bases from V and 2 bases from J, leaving 13 bases between. These data are taken from a study of a mutant IDH1 vaccine in newly diagnosed glioma. Background on the study: Mean patient age was approximately 40 years; approximately 60% were male and 37.5% female. Previous care, which was radiotherapy, temozolomide, or both, most often involved both. Study findings and constraints: Pseudoprogression showed no apparent link to changes in top peripheral T cell clonotypes.

The chain links TRBV28 to TRBJ1-2; D unresolved. The receptor's source is a man aged 40-49 years with glioma. Sequencing used PBMCs, obtained from a glioma patient whose treatment included an IDH1 peptide vaccine. CDR3 coding DNA: TGTGCCAGCAGCCTGGGCCAAAGAAACTATGGCTACACCTTC. It yields the protein CASSLGQRNYGYTF.